The rows below give T cell receptor beta chains drawn from one sample of a study of T cell responses to AZD1222 COVID-19 vaccine. Here immunoSEQ multiplex PCR was the method, and the copy in TCRdb shows in-frame clones only, minus some. The sample records roughly 190,000 clones, around 94% being singletons. The specimen was peripheral blood, collected on day 0 of AZD1222 vaccination. The receptors shown here come from an adult in good health. Both conserved end residues are part of each CDR3. Each record gives: D gene, J gene, CDR3 length, clone size, V gene, CDR3 protein, CDR3 DNA. D genes are given only for firm matches. The size field is filled for only some rows; it gives once, few, many or a size class.

D gene: -; J gene: TRBJ1-4; CDR3 length: 13; clone size: -; V gene: TRBV15; CDR3 protein: CATSRDRSEKLFF; CDR3 DNA: TGTGCCACCAGCAGAGATCGGTCCGAAAAACTGTTTTTT
D gene: TRBD1; J gene: TRBJ1-5; CDR3 length: 19; clone size: once; V gene: TRBV4-2; CDR3 protein: CASSPRGTGGTYSNQPQHF; CDR3 DNA: TGTGCCAGCAGCCCCCGAGGGACAGGGGGAACGTATAGCAATCAGCCCCAGCATTTT
D gene: -; J gene: TRBJ1-5; CDR3 length: 13; clone size: -; V gene: TRBV6-5; CDR3 protein: CATQGLNNQPQHF; CDR3 DNA: TGTGCCACCCAGGGGCTTAACAATCAGCCCCAGCATTTT
D gene: -; J gene: TRBJ2-5; CDR3 length: 10; clone size: -; V gene: TRBV10-3; CDR3 protein: CAGCGETQYF; CDR3 DNA: TGTGCAGGGTGCGGAGAGACCCAGTACTTC
D gene: -; J gene: TRBJ2-7; CDR3 length: 12; clone size: -; V gene: TRBV7-9; CDR3 protein: CATEISTYEQYF; CDR3 DNA: TGTGCCACCGAAATCTCAACCTACGAGCAGTACTTC
D gene: TRBD1; J gene: TRBJ1-5; CDR3 length: 14; clone size: -; V gene: TRBV2; CDR3 protein: CASRPDRGGQPQHF; CDR3 DNA: TGTGCCAGCAGGCCCGACAGGGGAGGACAGCCCCAGCATTTT
D gene: TRBD1; J gene: TRBJ1-3; CDR3 length: 19; clone size: -; V gene: TRBV18; CDR3 protein: CASSPRAMPQTGTGNTIYF; CDR3 DNA: TGTGCCAGCTCACCACGTGCTATGCCCCAGACAGGGACTGGAAACACCATATATTTT
D gene: TRBD1; J gene: TRBJ2-1; CDR3 length: 14; clone size: -; V gene: TRBV4-3; CDR3 protein: CARSRDRGHNEQFF; CDR3 DNA: TGCGCCCGCAGCCGGGACAGGGGGCACAATGAGCAGTTCTTC
D gene: -; J gene: TRBJ1-1; CDR3 length: 11; clone size: -; V gene: TRBV5-1; CDR3 protein: CASSGSGREWF; CDR3 DNA: TGCGCCAGCAGCGGATCCGGGCGCGAATGGTTT
D gene: -; J gene: TRBJ2-5; CDR3 length: 15; clone size: -; V gene: TRBV7-9; CDR3 protein: CASSLRGCTQETQYF; CDR3 DNA: TGTGCCAGCAGCTTAAGGGGCTGTACCCAAGAGACCCAGTACTTC
D gene: -; J gene: TRBJ2-2; CDR3 length: 13; clone size: -; V gene: TRBV7-7; CDR3 protein: CASSPTPLGELFF; CDR3 DNA: TGTGCCAGCAGCCCCACTCCCCTCGGGGAGCTGTTTTTT
D gene: TRBD2; J gene: TRBJ2-1; CDR3 length: 16; clone size: -; V gene: TRBV19; CDR3 protein: CASSISLAGGPVEQFF; CDR3 DNA: TGTGCCAGTAGTATAAGCCTAGCGGGGGGGCCGGTTGAGCAGTTCTTC
D gene: TRBD1; J gene: TRBJ1-1; CDR3 length: 13; clone size: -; V gene: TRBV19; CDR3 protein: CASSPLGQGEAFF; CDR3 DNA: TGTGCCAGTAGTCCGCTCGGACAGGGAGAAGCTTTCTTT
D gene: -; J gene: TRBJ1-6; CDR3 length: 18; clone size: -; V gene: TRBV5-6; CDR3 protein: CASSPRVLGSSYNSPLHF; CDR3 DNA: TGTGCCAGCAGCCCGCGGGTTCTTGGGAGCTCCTATAATTCACCCCTCCACTTT
D gene: -; J gene: TRBJ1-5; CDR3 length: 14; clone size: few; V gene: TRBV27; CDR3 protein: CASSLLGGNQPQHF; CDR3 DNA: TGTGCCAGCAGTTTATTAGGAGGAAATCAGCCCCAGCATTTT
D gene: TRBD1; J gene: TRBJ1-6; CDR3 length: 14; clone size: -; V gene: TRBV2; CDR3 protein: CASSADRGSSPLHF; CDR3 DNA: TGTGCCAGCAGTGCCGACAGGGGAAGTTCACCCCTCCACTTT
D gene: -; J gene: TRBJ2-5; CDR3 length: 13; clone size: once; V gene: TRBV24-1; CDR3 protein: CATSAAGSETQYF; CDR3 DNA: TGTGCCACCAGTGCCGCGGGGTCGGAGACCCAGTACTTC
D gene: -; J gene: TRBJ2-1; CDR3 length: 17; clone size: once; V gene: TRBV15; CDR3 protein: CATSRVRGSSSYNEQFF; CDR3 DNA: TGTGCCACCAGCAGAGTCCGGGGGTCGAGCTCCTACAATGAGCAGTTCTTC
D gene: -; J gene: TRBJ1-2; CDR3 length: 13; clone size: -; V gene: TRBV7-9; CDR3 protein: CASSLASPYGYTF; CDR3 DNA: TGTGCCAGCAGCTTAGCCAGCCCTTATGGCTACACCTTC
D gene: TRBD1; J gene: TRBJ2-2; CDR3 length: 19; clone size: -; V gene: TRBV11-2; CDR3 protein: CASSLDGTGLFSGTGELFF; CDR3 DNA: TGTGCCAGCAGCTTAGACGGGACAGGGTTATTTAGCGGCACCGGGGAGCTGTTTTTT
D gene: -; J gene: TRBJ1-1; CDR3 length: 13; clone size: -; V gene: TRBV12-3/TRBV12-4; CDR3 protein: CASSLVRTDEAFF; CDR3 DNA: TGTGCCAGCAGTTTAGTAAGGACAGATGAAGCTTTCTTT
D gene: TRBD1; J gene: TRBJ2-3; CDR3 length: 15; clone size: -; V gene: TRBV7-9; CDR3 protein: CASSRPAGGADTQYF; CDR3 DNA: TGTGCCAGCAGCCGCCCGGCAGGGGGCGCAGATACGCAGTATTTT
D gene: -; J gene: TRBJ1-3; CDR3 length: 13; clone size: -; V gene: TRBV11-2; CDR3 protein: CASRVTAGNTIYF; CDR3 DNA: TGTGCCAGCCGGGTGACCGCCGGGAACACCATATATTTT
D gene: -; J gene: TRBJ1-3; CDR3 length: 15; clone size: -; V gene: TRBV6-5; CDR3 protein: CASSLTSLSGNTIYF; CDR3 DNA: TGTGCCAGCAGCCTGACATCGCTCTCTGGAAACACCATATATTTT
D gene: -; J gene: TRBJ1-1; CDR3 length: 12; clone size: once; V gene: TRBV2; CDR3 protein: CASTGSWTEAFF; CDR3 DNA: TGTGCCAGCACAGGGTCTTGGACTGAAGCTTTCTTT
D gene: -; J gene: TRBJ1-3; CDR3 length: 15; clone size: -; V gene: TRBV27; CDR3 protein: CASSYKASSGNTIYF; CDR3 DNA: TGTGCCAGCAGTTATAAGGCGAGCTCTGGAAACACCATATATTTT
D gene: TRBD2; J gene: TRBJ2-3; CDR3 length: 16; clone size: once; V gene: TRBV7-6; CDR3 protein: CASSSIAGGWTDTQYF; CDR3 DNA: TGTGCCAGCAGCTCCATAGCGGGGGGATGGACAGATACGCAGTATTTT
D gene: -; J gene: TRBJ1-2; CDR3 length: 13; clone size: -; V gene: TRBV6-2/TRBV6-3; CDR3 protein: CASSALRGLGYTF; CDR3 DNA: TGTGCCAGCAGTGCACTTCGAGGGCTTGGCTACACCTTC
D gene: -; J gene: TRBJ1-1; CDR3 length: 11; clone size: -; V gene: TRBV2; CDR3 protein: CASTQNTEAFF; CDR3 DNA: TGTGCCAGCACTCAGAACACTGAAGCTTTCTTT
D gene: -; J gene: TRBJ2-4; CDR3 length: 15; clone size: few; V gene: TRBV5-6; CDR3 protein: CASSETGLAKNIQYF; CDR3 DNA: TGTGCCAGCAGCGAGACAGGACTAGCCAAAAACATTCAGTACTTC
D gene: -; J gene: TRBJ1-5; CDR3 length: 13; clone size: -; V gene: TRBV19; CDR3 protein: CASSIRGNQPQHF; CDR3 DNA: TGTGCCAGTAGTATTCGGGGCAATCAGCCCCAGCATTTT
D gene: TRBD2; J gene: TRBJ2-5; CDR3 length: 15; clone size: -; V gene: TRBV19; CDR3 protein: CASSREGRERETQYF; CDR3 DNA: TGTGCCAGTAGTAGGGAGGGACGGGAGAGAGAGACCCAGTACTTC
D gene: TRBD1; J gene: TRBJ1-2; CDR3 length: 14; clone size: few; V gene: TRBV5-1; CDR3 protein: CASSSTGGLSGYTF; CDR3 DNA: TGCGCCAGCAGCTCGACAGGGGGCTTGAGCGGCTACACCTTC
D gene: TRBD1; J gene: TRBJ2-5; CDR3 length: 15; clone size: -; V gene: TRBV6-2/TRBV6-3; CDR3 protein: CASSYGGTGQKTQYF; CDR3 DNA: TGTGCCAGCAGTTACGGCGGGACAGGGCAAAAGACCCAGTACTTC
D gene: -; J gene: TRBJ2-1; CDR3 length: 16; clone size: -; V gene: TRBV19; CDR3 protein: CASRSRAEYSYNEQFF; CDR3 DNA: TGTGCCAGTAGGAGTAGGGCCGAATACTCCTACAATGAGCAGTTCTTC
D gene: TRBD1; J gene: TRBJ2-3; CDR3 length: 17; clone size: -; V gene: TRBV7-6; CDR3 protein: CASSLTGTGGGTDTQYF; CDR3 DNA: TGTGCCAGCAGCTTAACCGGGACAGGGGGGGGCACAGATACGCAGTATTTT
D gene: -; J gene: TRBJ2-3; CDR3 length: 12; clone size: -; V gene: TRBV28; CDR3 protein: CASRRATDTQYF; CDR3 DNA: TGTGCCAGCAGACGAGCCACAGATACGCAGTATTTT
D gene: -; J gene: TRBJ1-6; CDR3 length: 15; clone size: once; V gene: TRBV7-3; CDR3 protein: CASSSGGLDNSPLHF; CDR3 DNA: TGTGCCAGCAGCTCAGGAGGGCTAGATAATTCACCCCTCCACTTT
D gene: -; J gene: TRBJ2-5; CDR3 length: 15; clone size: -; V gene: TRBV18; CDR3 protein: CASSPRLARQETQYF; CDR3 DNA: TGTGCCAGCTCACCACGCCTAGCGAGGCAAGAGACCCAGTACTTC
D gene: TRBD2; J gene: TRBJ2-1; CDR3 length: 15; clone size: -; V gene: TRBV5-1; CDR3 protein: CASSAVAGAYNEQFF; CDR3 DNA: TGCGCCAGCAGCGCCGTAGCGGGGGCGTACAATGAGCAGTTCTTC
D gene: TRBD1; J gene: TRBJ1-6; CDR3 length: 17; clone size: -; V gene: TRBV10-3; CDR3 protein: CAISEGDRGLGLAPLHF; CDR3 DNA: TGTGCCATCAGTGAGGGGGACAGGGGGCTAGGTTTGGCACCCCTCCACTTT
D gene: -; J gene: TRBJ1-2; CDR3 length: 16; clone size: -; V gene: TRBV25-1; CDR3 protein: CASSEWGAARQDGYTF; CDR3 DNA: TGTGCCAGCAGTGAATGGGGGGCGGCGAGACAGGACGGCTACACCTTC
D gene: -; J gene: TRBJ2-2; CDR3 length: 16; clone size: -; V gene: TRBV28; CDR3 protein: CASSPGTPENTGELFF; CDR3 DNA: TGTGCCAGCAGTCCCGGGACACCTGAGAACACCGGGGAGCTGTTTTTT
D gene: TRBD1; J gene: TRBJ1-5; CDR3 length: 14; clone size: -; V gene: TRBV5-1; CDR3 protein: CASSLGQGSGPQHF; CDR3 DNA: TGCGCCAGCAGCTTGGGACAGGGATCGGGGCCCCAGCATTTT
D gene: -; J gene: TRBJ1-4; CDR3 length: 15; clone size: -; V gene: TRBV4-2; CDR3 protein: CASTTQAFANEKLFF; CDR3 DNA: TGTGCCAGCACCACGCAGGCTTTTGCTAATGAAAAACTGTTTTTT
D gene: -; J gene: TRBJ1-5; CDR3 length: 16; clone size: -; V gene: TRBV19; CDR3 protein: CASSSAGSGSNQPQHF; CDR3 DNA: TGTGCCAGTAGCTCCGCAGGGTCAGGAAGCAATCAGCCCCAGCATTTT
D gene: TRBD1; J gene: TRBJ2-6; CDR3 length: 17; clone size: -; V gene: TRBV4-3; CDR3 protein: CASSQVYRGPGANVLTF; CDR3 DNA: TGCGCCAGCAGCCAAGTTTACAGGGGGCCTGGGGCCAACGTCCTGACTTTC
D gene: -; J gene: TRBJ1-2; CDR3 length: 16; clone size: -; V gene: TRBV19; CDR3 protein: CASSRHRDPPAYGYTF; CDR3 DNA: TGTGCCAGTAGTAGACACCGGGACCCTCCGGCATATGGCTACACCTTC
D gene: TRBD1; J gene: TRBJ2-1; CDR3 length: 15; clone size: -; V gene: TRBV5-1; CDR3 protein: CASSSGQGAFTEQFF; CDR3 DNA: TGCGCCAGCAGCTCGGGACAGGGGGCGTTCACTGAGCAGTTCTTC
D gene: -; J gene: TRBJ1-4; CDR3 length: 15; clone size: few; V gene: TRBV7-2; CDR3 protein: CASSYNRATNEKLFF; CDR3 DNA: TGTGCCAGCAGTTACAACAGGGCAACTAATGAAAAACTGTTTTTT
D gene: -; J gene: TRBJ1-1; CDR3 length: 18; clone size: -; V gene: TRBV13; CDR3 protein: CASSYLGTGRAANTEAFF; CDR3 DNA: TGTGCCAGCAGCTATCTAGGGACGGGTCGGGCGGCGAACACTGAAGCTTTCTTT
D gene: -; J gene: TRBJ1-1; CDR3 length: 15; clone size: -; V gene: TRBV4-3; CDR3 protein: CASSRWRGKTTEAFF; CDR3 DNA: TGCGCCAGCAGCCGATGGAGGGGAAAGACGACTGAAGCTTTCTTT
D gene: -; J gene: TRBJ2-7; CDR3 length: 15; clone size: -; V gene: TRBV5-1; CDR3 protein: CASSLGGDISYEQYF; CDR3 DNA: TGCGCCAGCAGCTTGGGTGGGGACATATCCTACGAGCAGTACTTC
D gene: -; J gene: TRBJ1-2; CDR3 length: 13; clone size: -; V gene: TRBV18; CDR3 protein: CASSPGGSYGYTF; CDR3 DNA: TGTGCCAGCTCACCAGGGGGCAGCTATGGCTACACCTTC
D gene: -; J gene: TRBJ1-3; CDR3 length: 13; clone size: -; V gene: TRBV18; CDR3 protein: CASSPRDGNTIYF; CDR3 DNA: TGTGCCAGCTCACCCAGGGATGGAAACACCATATATTTT